The 16 T cell receptor beta chains in this list originate from one sample, sequenced in a study of blood T cell repertoires in COVID-19. Here immunoSEQ multiplex PCR was the method, and the copy in TCRdb shows in-frame clones only, minus some. The sample contains approximately 170,000 clones, roughly nine tenths of which appear only once. The sample consisted of peripheral blood. These receptors all come from a man in his late teens or twenties who had recovered from COVID-19.

V gene TRBV5-8 combines with J gene TRBJ1-6; tentative D call: TRBD1 (6 bases). Germline V gene lookup returns CDR1 SGHTS and CDR2 YDEGEE. Trimming pared 9 bases from V and 10 bases from J, leaving 23 bases between. This CDR3 is 15 amino acids long. CDR3 in amino acids: CATHYTGFARSPLHF. The CDR3 DNA is TGTGCCACCCATTATACAGGGTTCGCCCGATCACCCCTCCACTTT.

The chain is built from TRBV18 and TRBJ1-4, with D possibly being TRBD1 (6 bases). V was cut by 5 bases and J by 1 base, with 11 bases left in between. This CDR3 has 15 amino acids. The V gene's germline CDR1 is KGHSH and CDR2 LQKENI. DNA of the CDR3: TGTGCCAGCTCAGGCCGGGACAAAACTAATGAAAAACTGTTTTTT. Translated: CASSGRDKTNEKLFF.

This chain joins TRBV29-1 and TRBJ2-3; 8 nucleotides agree with TRBD2. Germline assignment: CDR1 SQVTM and CDR2 ANQGSEA. The CDR3 is made up of 13 amino acids. Unmatched junction bases numbered 4, after V lost 7 bases and J lost 1 base. This CDR3 reads CSAEAGGTDTQYF. In DNA form, the CDR3 reads TGCAGCGCCGAAGCGGGGGGCACAGATACGCAGTATTTT.

CDR3 amino acids: CASSLDRGDKGYTF. CDR3 bases: TGTGCCAGCAGCCTGGACAGGGGGGATAAGGGCTACACCTTC. This rearrangement joins TRBV28 to TRBJ1-2, with 10 bases fitting TRBD1. The V segment lost 6 bases and the J segment 8 bases; nucleotides outside the gene matches: 9. This CDR3 spans 14 amino acids. CDR1 is MDHEN, CDR2 SYDVKM, per germline.

The chain uses TRBV5-1 and TRBJ1-1; a weak D match, TRBD1 (5 bases). The CDR3 is 14 amino acids. V was shortened by 4 bases and J by 11 bases, with 21 bases between the two germline ends. Germline CDR1 is SGHRS and CDR2 is YFSETQ. The CDR3 DNA sequence: TGCGCCAGCAGCCTCAATACCTGGGAGGGGATGGCTTTCTTT. Amino acids: CASSLNTWEGMAFF.

The chain employs TRBV7-2 and TRBJ2-1; 9 bases map to TRBD2. Trimming at V came to 11 bases and at J to 5 bases, leaving 7 bases not matched to a gene. CDR3 size: 13 residues. Germline lookup yields CDR1 SGHTA and CDR2 FQGNSA. The CDR3 region has the DNA TGTGCCCTTGGCGGGAGGGCCCACAATGAGCAGTTCTTC. Translating gives CALGGRAHNEQFF.

V usage is TRBV28 and J usage is TRBJ1-2, with 10 bases that match TRBD1. The germline gives CDR1 MDHEN, CDR2 SYDVKM. Trimming removed 6 bases from V and 4 bases from J; junction bases left unmatched: 5. The CDR3 loop spans 14 amino acids. The CDR3 bases are TGTGCCAGCAGATACGACAGGGGGCCCTATGGCTACACCTTC. Its protein is CASRYDRGPYGYTF.

The chain has TRBV7-9 and TRBJ2-4; D may be TRBD1 (6 bases). The CDR3 has 12 amino acids. V shed 5 bases and J shed 7 bases, with 9 bases lying between them. Germline values: CDR1 SEHNR, CDR2 FQNEAQ (reference sequence). CDR3: CASSRTENIQYF. The CDR3 nucleotides read TGTGCCAGCAGCCGGACAGAGAACATTCAGTACTTC.

V gene TRBV4-1 combines with J gene TRBJ1-2, with D uncertain. CDR3 size: 18 residues. Trimming removed 1 base at V and 2 bases at J, with 20 bases between. Germline CDR1 MGHRA, CDR2 YSYEKL. For the CDR3, the DNA is TGCGCCAGCAGCCAAGGTGGAGGGTCGAATGTAAGGAACTATGGCTACACCTTC. Its translation is CASSQGGGSNVRNYGYTF.

The rearrangement links TRBV19 to TRBJ2-1, with 10 positions matching TRBD2. This CDR3 region has 15 residues. The germline CDR1 and CDR2 sequences are LNHDA and SQIVND (reference sequence). The J segment lost 9 bases and the V segment lost 1 base, leaving 6 bases of the junction unmatched. The CDR3: CASSIVSSGRTEQFF. CDR3 bases: TGTGCCAGTAGTATAGTGTCTAGCGGGAGAACTGAGCAGTTCTTC.

Of note for this clone: At one end, the junction sequence differs from germline, possibly due to a read error. The V gene is TRBV6-5, the J gene TRBJ2-5; 10 bases are a match to TRBD1. The CDR3 extends over 14 amino acids. Germline CDR1 is MNHEY and CDR2 is SVGAGI. The CDR3 here is CASSSWDRGEAQYF. The CDR3 nucleotides read TGTGCCAGCAGTAGTTGGGACAGGGGAGAGGCCCAGTACTTC.

The chain links TRBV5-1 to TRBJ2-7, with 11 bases fitting TRBD1. This CDR3 is 13 amino acids long. The V and J ends lost 3 bases and 5 bases, in that order; junction bases with no gene match: 1. CDR1 and CDR2 from the germline V gene are SGHRS and YFSETQ. CDR3 coding DNA: TGCGCCAGCAGCTGGGACAGGGGGGACGAGCAGTACTTC. Its protein is CASSWDRGDEQYF.

This clone was recorded once. The V and J genes are TRBV4-1 and TRBJ1-1; 8 bases map to TRBD1. This CDR3 contains 13 residues. Germline V gives CDR1 MGHRA, CDR2 YSYEKL. The V gene end was trimmed by 5 bases and the J gene end by 4 bases; junction bases not matched to a gene: 3. In DNA form, the CDR3 reads TGCGCCAGCAGCAGGGACAGGTTCACTGAAGCTTTCTTT. Its translation is CASSRDRFTEAFF.

The chain recombines TRBV7-9 with TRBJ1-5, with D unclear. V dropped 3 bases and J dropped 4 bases, with 7 bases sitting between them. Germline assignment: CDR1 SEHNR and CDR2 FQNEAQ (reference sequence). This CDR3 comprises 13 residues. In DNA, the CDR3 is TGTGCCAGCAGCTTCCCCGGGAATCAGCCCCAGCATTTT. This gives the protein CASSFPGNQPQHF.

This clone came up once. The chain joins TRBV28 to TRBJ2-7; a possible D gene is TRBD1 (5 bases). Trimming shortened V by 1 base and J by 5 bases, and 12 bases separated the two germline ends. Germline CDR1 MDHEN, CDR2 SYDVKM. The CDR3 totals 14 residues. CDR3 bases: TGTGCCAGCAGTTTATCTGCAGGGAACAACGAGCAGTACTTC. Its protein is CASSLSAGNNEQYF. The variable domain in full, completed from reference TRBV28 and TRBJ2-7, reads DVKVTQSSRYLVKRTGEKVFLECVQDMDHENMFWYRQDPGLGLRLIYFSYDVKMKEKGDIPEGYSVSREKKERFSLILESASTNQTSMYLCASSLSAGNNEQYFGPGTRLTVT.

The chain is built from TRBV7-2 and TRBJ2-7, with 10 bases aligning to TRBD2. V lost 1 base and J lost 5; bases outside the gene matches: 11. The CDR3 has 17 amino acids. Germline V gives CDR1 SGHTA, CDR2 FQGNSA. The CDR3 loop is CASSLERLAGVTHEQYF. The CDR3, as DNA: TGTGCCAGCAGCTTAGAACGGCTAGCGGGAGTGACCCACGAGCAGTACTTC.